Each of the 10 T cell receptor beta chains below was sequenced from the same sample in a study of CD8 T cells in ankylosing spondylitis. MiXCR was run by TCRdb on the 5' RACE reads, yielding one entry per CDR3 protein. The sample shows a few hundred thousand distinct CDR3 sequences, approximately 10% of them seen only once. Material for sequencing was blood, either unsorted or a sorted T cell fraction (not recorded which). The source is a male donor with ankylosing spondylitis or in good health (not recorded which).

This clonotype was found many times. The chain uses TRBV20-1 and TRBJ1-5, with 9 nucleotides matching TRBD1. CDR3 length equals 13 residues. Germline CDR1 reads DFQATT; CDR2 reads SNEGSKA (reference sequence). Unmatched junction bases numbered 9, after V lost 6 bases and J lost 9 bases. DNA of the CDR3: TGCAGTGCCCGCCACAGGGGGCAGGCGCCCCAGCATTTT. Translated: CSARHRGQAPQHF.

There are many counts of this clonotype. V and J are TRBV10-3 and TRBJ2-5; tentative D call: TRBD1 (5 bases). This CDR3 region has 15 residues. CDR1 and CDR2 from the germline V gene are ENHRY and SYGVKD. V shed 3 bases and J shed 4 bases, with 15 bases lying between them. CDR3 DNA: TGTGCCATCAGTGACCGGTCGTCTCAGGGAGAGACCCAGTACTTC. Its translation is CAISDRSSQGETQYF.

This clonotype has only a few counts. The CDR3 DNA is TGTGCCAGCAGCCAAGTGGGTGGCACTGAAGCTTTCTTT. Residues: CASSQVGGTEAFF. The V gene is TRBV3-1, the J gene TRBJ1-1; D gene uncertain. Germline CDR1 and CDR2: LGHDT and YNNKEL (reference sequence). Between the trimmed V and J ends, which lost 1 base and 4 bases, there was a span of 7 bases. The CDR3 loop spans 13 amino acids.

This clonotype was detected many times. V gene TRBV18 combines with J gene TRBJ2-7, with 13 bases matching TRBD2. V lost 4 bases, J lost 1 base, and 4 bases stayed unmatched. This CDR3 comprises 16 residues. The germline V gene encodes CDR1 KGHSH and CDR2 LQKENI. The CDR3 sequence: CASSHGTSGASYEQYF. The CDR3 DNA reads TGTGCCAGCTCACACGGGACTAGCGGGGCATCCTACGAGCAGTACTTC. The variable domain in full, completed from reference TRBV18 and TRBJ2-7, reads NAGVMQNPRHLVRRRGQEARLRCSPMKGHSHVYWYRQLPEEGLKFMVYLQKENIIDESGMPKERFSAEFPKEGPSILRIQQVVRGDSAAYFCASSHGTSGASYEQYFGPGTRLTVT.

This clonotype was observed many times. The V call is TRBV5-1, the J call TRBJ2-1, with a tentative D call TRBD2 (6 bases). V dropped 6 bases and J dropped 3 bases, with 13 bases sitting between them. Germline CDR1 and CDR2: SGHRS and YFSETQ. The CDR3 has 14 amino acids. The CDR3 is CASTTQGLYNEQFF. Here the CDR3 DNA reads TGCGCCAGCACGACCCAGGGACTCTACAATGAGCAGTTCTTC.

This clonotype was seen many times. The chain has TRBV20-1 and TRBJ1-5; D remains ambiguous. The CDR3 spans 15 residues. The V gene's germline CDR1 is DFQATT and CDR2 SNEGSKA (reference sequence). V lost 7 bases and J lost 3, with 19 bases in between. The CDR3 sequence: CSVQSRPLFNQPQHF. The CDR3 DNA reads TGCAGTGTCCAGTCCAGGCCCCTATTCAATCAGCCCCAGCATTTT.

J is TRBJ2-2 and V is TRBV3-1; D may be TRBD1 (6 bases). V gave up 6 bases and J gave up 5 bases, with 13 bases separating them. CDR3 length equals 14 residues. CDR1 LGHDT and CDR2 YNNKEL come from the germline V gene (reference sequence). The CDR3 reads CASRLTGITGELFF. The CDR3 nucleotides are TGTGCCAGCAGACTTACAGGGATTACCGGGGAGCTGTTTTTT. Full variable domain (remainder filled in from reference TRBV3-1 and TRBJ2-2): DTAVSQTPKYLVTQMGNDKSIKCEQNLGHDTMYWYKQDSKKFLKIMFSYNNKELIINETVPNRFSPKSPDKAHLNLHINSLELGDSAVYFCASRLTGITGELFFGEGSRLTVL.

This rearrangement joins TRBV30 to TRBJ1-1; D is perhaps TRBD1 (5 bases). Germline values: CDR1 GTSNPN, CDR2 SVGIG (reference sequence). Between the trimmed V and J ends, which lost 3 bases and 0 bases, there was a span of 5 bases. The CDR3 totals 12 residues. The CDR3 DNA reads TGTGCCTGGAGACAGGTGAACACTGAAGCTTTCTTT. Protein product: CAWRQVNTEAFF. Based on the CDR3 plus reference TRBV30 and TRBJ1-1, the full variable domain is SQTIHQWPATLVQPVGSPLSLECTVEGTSNPNLYWYRQAAGRGLQLLFYSVGIGQISSEVPQNLSASRPQDRQFILSSKKLLLSDSGFYLCAWRQVNTEAFFGQGTRLTVV.

This clonotype was counted a few times. The chain recombines TRBV5-6 with TRBJ1-1, with a weak D call TRBD1 (5 bases). The CDR3 is 14 residues long. Trimming stripped 4 bases from V and 0 bases from J, with 10 bases between. Germline V gives CDR1 SGHDT, CDR2 YYEEEE. CDR3 protein: CASSNQGLNTEAFF. DNA of the CDR3: TGTGCCAGCAGCAACCAGGGACTGAACACTGAAGCTTTCTTT.

This clonotype was counted ten times or more. The chain couples TRBV20-1 to TRBJ2-5; the match to TRBD2 covers 8 bases. Trimming took 6 bases from V and 5 from J; bases not matched to a gene: 11. The germline V gene has CDR1 DFQATT and CDR2 SNEGSKA (reference sequence). The CDR3 covers 14 residues. In DNA, the CDR3 is TGCAGTGCCCCCCGAAGAGCGGGGGAGGAGACCCAGTACTTC. Its protein is CSAPRRAGEETQYF.